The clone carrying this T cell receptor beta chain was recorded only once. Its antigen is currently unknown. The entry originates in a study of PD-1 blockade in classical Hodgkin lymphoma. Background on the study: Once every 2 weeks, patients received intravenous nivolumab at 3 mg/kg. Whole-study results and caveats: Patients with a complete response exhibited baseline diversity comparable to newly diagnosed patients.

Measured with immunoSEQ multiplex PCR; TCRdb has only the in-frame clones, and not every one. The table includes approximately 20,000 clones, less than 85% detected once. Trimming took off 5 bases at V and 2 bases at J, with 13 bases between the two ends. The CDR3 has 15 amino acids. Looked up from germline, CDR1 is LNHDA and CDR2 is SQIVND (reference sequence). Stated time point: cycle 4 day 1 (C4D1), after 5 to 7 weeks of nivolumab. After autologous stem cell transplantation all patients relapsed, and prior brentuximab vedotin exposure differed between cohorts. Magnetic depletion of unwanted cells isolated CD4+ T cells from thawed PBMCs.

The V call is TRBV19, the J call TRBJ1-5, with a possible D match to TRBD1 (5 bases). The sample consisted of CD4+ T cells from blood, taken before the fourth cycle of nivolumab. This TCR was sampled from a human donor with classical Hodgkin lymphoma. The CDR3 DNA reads TGTGCCAGTAGTGTGACCTTAGGGGGCAATCAGCCCCAGCATTTT. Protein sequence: CASSVTLGGNQPQHF.